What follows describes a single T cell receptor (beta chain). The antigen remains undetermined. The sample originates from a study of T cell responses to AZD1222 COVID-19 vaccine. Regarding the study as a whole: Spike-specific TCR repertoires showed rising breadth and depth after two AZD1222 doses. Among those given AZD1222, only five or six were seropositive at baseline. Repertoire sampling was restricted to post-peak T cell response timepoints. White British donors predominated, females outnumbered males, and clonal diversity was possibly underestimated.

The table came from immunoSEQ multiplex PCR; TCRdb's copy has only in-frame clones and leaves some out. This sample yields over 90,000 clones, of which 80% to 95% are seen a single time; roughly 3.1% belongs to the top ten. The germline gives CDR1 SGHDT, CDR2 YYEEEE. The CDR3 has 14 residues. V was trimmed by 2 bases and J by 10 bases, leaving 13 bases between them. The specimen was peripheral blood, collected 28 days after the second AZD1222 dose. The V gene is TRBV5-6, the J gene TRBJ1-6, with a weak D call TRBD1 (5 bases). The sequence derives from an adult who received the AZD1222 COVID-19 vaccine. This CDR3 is CASSFTGEVSPLHF. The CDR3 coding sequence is TGTGCCAGCAGCTTTACAGGAGAGGTCTCACCCCTCCACTTT.